Sequencing of this T cell receptor (beta chain) was carried out in a study of response to subunit inactivated influenza vaccine. CDR3 length: 12 amino acids. V lost 4 bases and J lost 4, with 7 bases in between. The germline CDR1 and CDR2 sequences are SEHNR and FQNEAQ (reference sequence). MiXCR, run by TCRdb on the RT-PCR reads, gives a single entry per CDR3 protein. The sample lists hundreds of thousands of distinct CDR3 sequences, roughly 13% occurring once. Study observations and caveats: That few new T cells are recruited by each seasonal influenza vaccination was the authors' suggestion.

This clonotype was detected many times. What it binds is not known. This specimen was PBMCs from blood, taken 45 days after vaccination. The chain carries TRBV7-9 and TRBJ1-1; no firm D call. The receptor was isolated from a man aged 45 to 65 who received an inactivated influenza vaccine. The CDR3 DNA reads TGTGCCAGCAGCTCCCCCCTCACTGAAGCTTTCTTT. This codes for CASSSPLTEAFF.